Listed below are T cell receptor beta chains from one sample, sequenced in a study of blood T cell repertoires in COVID-19. The method was immunoSEQ multiplex PCR; TCRdb's version includes in-frame clones alone and lacks a portion of them. Among under 35,000 clones listed, roughly nine tenths were seen once. The sample comprised peripheral blood. The receptors stem from a man between 65 and 85 years old with active COVID-19. CDR3s include the opening cysteine and the closing phenylalanine or tryptophan. The D gene is left open where the match is weak. The size of a clone is reported for some rows only, either as once, few or many, or as a class for expanded clones.

v_call: TRBV10-3
clone_size: few
j_call: TRBJ1-5
d_call: NA
cdr3_aa: CAIGQLNQPQHF
cdr3_nt: TGTGCCATCGGACAGCTGAATCAGCCCCAGCATTTT

v_call: TRBV6-2/TRBV6-3
clone_size: NA
j_call: TRBJ2-1
d_call: NA
cdr3_aa: CASSYPRQGDFHNEQFF
cdr3_nt: TGTGCCAGCAGTTACCCCAGGCAGGGTGACTTTCACAATGAGCAGTTCTTC

v_call: TRBV18
clone_size: NA
j_call: TRBJ1-5
d_call: NA
cdr3_aa: CASSEGTSGNQPQHF
cdr3_nt: TGTGCCAGCTCGGAAGGGACATCGGGCAATCAGCCCCAGCATTTT

v_call: TRBV2
clone_size: NA
j_call: TRBJ2-3
d_call: TRBD2
cdr3_aa: CASTRTSGTGDTQYF
cdr3_nt: TGTGCCAGCACTCGGACTAGCGGGACAGGGGATACGCAGTATTTT

v_call: TRBV23-1
clone_size: NA
j_call: TRBJ1-2
d_call: NA
cdr3_aa: CASSQQQAAGVYGYTF
cdr3_nt: TGCGCCAGCAGTCAACAACAGGCGGCCGGAGTTTATGGCTACACCTTC

v_call: TRBV30
clone_size: NA
j_call: TRBJ2-2
d_call: NA
cdr3_aa: CAWTLANTGELFF
cdr3_nt: TGTGCCTGGACGCTAGCCAACACCGGGGAGCTGTTTTTT

v_call: TRBV5-1
clone_size: NA
j_call: TRBJ2-7
d_call: TRBD1
cdr3_aa: CASSSNITGGTNF
cdr3_nt: TGCGCCAGCAGCTCGAATATAACAGGGGGTACGAACTTC

v_call: TRBV5-4
clone_size: NA
j_call: TRBJ2-5
d_call: TRBD2
cdr3_aa: CASSLSASGQETQYF
cdr3_nt: TGTGCCAGCAGCTTGTCGGCTAGCGGGCAAGAGACCCAGTACTTC

v_call: TRBV4-1
clone_size: once
j_call: TRBJ2-7
d_call: NA
cdr3_aa: CASSGGNAYEQYF
cdr3_nt: TGCGCCAGCAGCGGCGGGAATGCCTACGAGCAGTACTTC

v_call: TRBV5-1
clone_size: NA
j_call: TRBJ1-1
d_call: NA
cdr3_aa: CASKREIDTEAFF
cdr3_nt: TGCGCCAGCAAGAGGGAAATCGACACTGAAGCTTTCTTT

v_call: TRBV5-1
clone_size: NA
j_call: TRBJ2-1
d_call: TRBD1
cdr3_aa: CASEGTGGEKDEQFF
cdr3_nt: TGCGCCAGTGAGGGAACAGGGGGCGAAAAGGATGAGCAGTTCTTC

v_call: TRBV7-9
clone_size: few
j_call: TRBJ2-1
d_call: TRBD2
cdr3_aa: CASSSLLGSGRHYNEQFF
cdr3_nt: TGTGCCAGCAGCTCCCTCTTAGGTAGCGGGAGGCATTACAATGAGCAGTTCTTC

v_call: TRBV19
clone_size: NA
j_call: TRBJ1-4
d_call: TRBD1
cdr3_aa: CASSIPGQGAIRNEKLFF
cdr3_nt: TGTGCCAGTAGTATACCCGGACAGGGGGCCATCCGAAATGAAAAACTGTTTTTT

v_call: TRBV4-3
clone_size: NA
j_call: TRBJ2-3
d_call: NA
cdr3_aa: CASSQDREISTDTQYF
cdr3_nt: TGCGCCAGCAGCCAAGATAGGGAGATTAGCACAGATACGCAGTATTTT

v_call: TRBV7-9
clone_size: once
j_call: TRBJ1-1
d_call: NA
cdr3_aa: CASSVQLNTEAFF
cdr3_nt: TGTGCCAGCAGCGTACAGCTGAACACTGAAGCTTTCTTT

v_call: TRBV19
clone_size: NA
j_call: TRBJ1-3
d_call: TRBD1
cdr3_aa: CASSPGQNSGNTIYF
cdr3_nt: TGTGCCAGTAGCCCGGGACAGAACTCTGGAAACACCATATATTTT

v_call: TRBV5-1
clone_size: NA
j_call: TRBJ1-2
d_call: TRBD1
cdr3_aa: CASSPGTDALYGYTF
cdr3_nt: TGCGCCAGCAGTCCCGGGACAGATGCTCTCTATGGCTACACCTTC

v_call: TRBV7-2
clone_size: NA
j_call: TRBJ1-3
d_call: TRBD1
cdr3_aa: CASSPTGRGQRNTIYF
cdr3_nt: TGTGCCAGCAGCCCCACCGGCAGGGGGCAAAGAAACACCATATATTTT

v_call: TRBV11-3
clone_size: NA
j_call: TRBJ2-2
d_call: TRBD2
cdr3_aa: CASSYRSSGAGELFF
cdr3_nt: TGTGCCAGCAGCTACCGTTCTAGCGGGGCCGGGGAGCTGTTTTTT

v_call: TRBV15
clone_size: NA
j_call: TRBJ2-4
d_call: TRBD1
cdr3_aa: CATSRVPDRGAKNIQYF
cdr3_nt: TGTGCCACCAGCAGGGTTCCTGACAGGGGTGCCAAAAACATTCAGTACTTC

v_call: TRBV4-3
clone_size: once
j_call: TRBJ2-2
d_call: TRBD2
cdr3_aa: CASSQGSQRGTNTGELFF
cdr3_nt: TGCGCCAGCAGCCAAGGCTCCCAGCGGGGAACGAACACCGGGGAGCTGTTTTTT

v_call: TRBV29-1
clone_size: NA
j_call: TRBJ1-2
d_call: NA
cdr3_aa: CSAQGKYGYTF
cdr3_nt: TGCAGCGCCCAGGGGAAGTATGGCTACACCTTC

v_call: TRBV5-4
clone_size: NA
j_call: TRBJ2-5
d_call: TRBD1
cdr3_aa: CASSLPRDRDMETQYF
cdr3_nt: TGTGCCAGCAGCTTGCCCCGGGACAGGGATATGGAGACCCAGTACTTC

v_call: TRBV7-2
clone_size: NA
j_call: TRBJ2-1
d_call: NA
cdr3_aa: CASSPDLDWGEEFF
cdr3_nt: TGTGCCAGCAGCCCAGATCTGGACTGGGGTGAAGAGTTCTTC

v_call: TRBV19
clone_size: NA
j_call: TRBJ1-5
d_call: TRBD1
cdr3_aa: CASSKRQGNNQPQHF
cdr3_nt: TGTGCCAGTAGTAAGAGACAGGGAAACAATCAGCCCCAGCATTTT